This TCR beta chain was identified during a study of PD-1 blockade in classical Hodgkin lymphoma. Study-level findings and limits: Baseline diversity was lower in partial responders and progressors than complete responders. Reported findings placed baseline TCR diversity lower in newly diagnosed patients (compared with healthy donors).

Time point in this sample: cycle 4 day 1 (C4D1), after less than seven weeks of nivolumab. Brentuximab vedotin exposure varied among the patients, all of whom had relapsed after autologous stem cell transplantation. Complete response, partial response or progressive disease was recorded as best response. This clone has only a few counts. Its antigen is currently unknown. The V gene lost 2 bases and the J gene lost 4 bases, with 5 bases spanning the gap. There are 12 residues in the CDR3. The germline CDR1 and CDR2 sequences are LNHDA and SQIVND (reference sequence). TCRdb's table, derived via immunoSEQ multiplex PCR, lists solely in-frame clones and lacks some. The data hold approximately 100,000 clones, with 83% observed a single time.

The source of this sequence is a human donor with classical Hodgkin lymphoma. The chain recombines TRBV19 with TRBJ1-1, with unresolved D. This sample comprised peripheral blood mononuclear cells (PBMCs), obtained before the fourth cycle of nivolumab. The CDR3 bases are TGTGCCAGTAGTATAAGCCCCACTGAAGCTTTCTTT. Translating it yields CASSISPTEAFF.